This T cell receptor (beta chain) was retrieved from a study of blood T cell repertoires in COVID-19. Germline CDR1 and CDR2: SNHLY and FYNNEI. There are 17 residues in the CDR3. The V end lost 10 bases, the J end lost 3 bases, and 28 bases lay between the germline ends. Under the authors' procedure: Amplification from reference gene primers served as the basis for estimated nucleated cell counts. Some clones are missing from TCRdb's copy, which holds only in-frame ones; the method was immunoSEQ multiplex PCR. The D gene and trimming were derived from the DNA, and the V and J assignments and clone size from that table. The sample lists about 52,000 clones, roughly four fifths seen once, with over 20% in the top ten.

The TCR comes from a woman older than 75 with COVID-19, enrolled during active disease. Sequencing was done on a sample of peripheral blood. The chain carries TRBV2 and TRBJ2-7, with D possibly being TRBD2 (6 bases). The chain's CDR3 is CATLRVNRLGRGYEQYF. The CDR3 nucleotides read TGTGCCACTCTGCGGGTGAATCGTCTCGGGAGAGGCTACGAGCAGTACTTC.